Below, 26 T cell receptor beta chains from the same sample are listed, as sequenced in a study of T cells in Graves' hyperthyroidism and ophthalmopathy. The investigators amplified TCR beta CDR3 regions from RNA transcripts. The HTBI primer set served for first-round RT-PCR of the TCR CDR3. TCRdb ran MiXCR on the multiplex PCR reads and lists one entry per CDR3 protein. The sample has over 400,000 distinct CDR3 sequences; over 12% are singletons. The sample was blood. The origin of the receptors is a man aged 18 to 30 with Graves' ophthalmopathy.

This clonotype was seen repeatedly, ten times or more. This chain joins TRBV2 and TRBJ1-6; a possible D gene is TRBD1 (6 bases). Deletions cut 4 bases from V and 6 bases from J, with 10 bases between. The length of the CDR3 is 14 residues. From germline, CDR1 is SNHLY and CDR2 FYNNEI. CDR3: CASSVWGANSPLHF. CDR3 bases: TGTGCCAGCAGTGTTTGGGGGGCTAATTCACCCCTCCACTTT.

There are many counts of this clonotype. CDR3 loop: CSASPWGGGYEQYF. CDR3 nucleotide sequence: TGCAGTGCTAGTCCTTGGGGGGGTGGGTACGAGCAGTACTTC. This chain links TRBV20-1 with TRBJ2-7; 7 positions match TRBD2. CDR3 length equals 14 residues. Trimming cost V 3 bases and J 4 bases; bases outside gene matches: 9. CDR1 is DFQATT and CDR2 is SNEGSKA in the germline V gene (reference sequence).

This clonotype was seen many times. The rearrangement links TRBV7-2 to TRBJ1-1; D not certain. Trimming removed 0 bases at V and 0 bases at J, with 14 bases between. The CDR3 covers 17 residues. Germline V gene data show CDR1 as SGHTA and CDR2 as FQGNSA. CDR3 loop: CASSLARRTKMNTEAFF. The CDR3 DNA reads as TGTGCCAGCAGCTTAGCGCGACGGACGAAGATGAACACTGAAGCTTTCTTT. The entire variable domain, with the rest obtained from reference TRBV7-2 and TRBJ1-1, is as follows: GAGVSQSPSNKVTEKGKDVELRCDPISGHTALYWYRQSLGQGLEFLIYFQGNSAPDKSGLPSDRFSAERTGGSVSTLTIQRTQQEDSAVYLCASSLARRTKMNTEAFFGQGTRLTVV.

This clonotype has a count of ten or more. The rearrangement links TRBV11-2 to TRBJ2-6; D tentatively fits TRBD1 or TRBD2 (5 bases each). CDR3 length equals 17 residues. The germline V gene encodes CDR1 SGHAT and CDR2 FQNNGV. V was cut by 5 bases and J by 4 bases, with 18 bases left in between. In DNA, the CDR3 is TGTGCCAGCAGCAGCCTTAGGGGACCTATAGGGGCCAACGTCCTGACTTTC. This sequence encodes CASSSLRGPIGANVLTF. The full variable domain, completed using reference TRBV11-2 and TRBJ2-6, is EAGVAQSPRYKIIEKRQSVAFWCNPISGHATLYWYQQILGQGPKLLIQFQNNGVVDDSQLPKDRFSAERLKGVDSTLKIQPAKLEDSAVYLCASSSLRGPIGANVLTFGAGSRLTVL.

This clonotype occurred many times. This chain joins TRBV10-3 and TRBJ1-3; TRBD1 matches 10 bases. The CDR3 spans 19 residues. Germline CDR1 is ENHRY and CDR2 is SYGVKD. The ends lost 2 bases at V and 0 bases at J; junction bases unmatched: 10. CDR3 nucleotide sequence: TGTGCCATCAGTGAGCCTTTTGGGACAGGGGTACGCTCTGGAAACACCATATATTTT. This codes for CAISEPFGTGVRSGNTIYF.

This clonotype was seen a few times. V gene TRBV7-2 combines with J gene TRBJ2-7; the D is unclear. Looked up from germline, CDR1 is SGHTA and CDR2 is FQGNSA. The ends were cut back, 4 bases at V and 6 bases at J, with 10 bases in the middle. This CDR3 spans 12 amino acids. The CDR3 sequence: CASSSIRSEQYF. CDR3 nucleotides: TGTGCCAGCAGCTCCATTAGGTCCGAGCAGTACTTC.

At least ten counts were recorded for this clonotype. The chain has TRBV12-3 or TRBV12-4 and TRBJ1-1, with D uncertain. The CDR3 consists of 14 residues. V was clipped by 0 bases and J by 1 base, with 6 bases between them. The DNA of the CDR3 is TGTGCCAGCAGTTTAGCGTACGGGAACACTGAAGCTTTCTTT. Translated: CASSLAYGNTEAFF.

Ten or more counts support this clonotype. The V call is TRBV11-2, the J call TRBJ1-3; D is unclear. This CDR3 is 15 amino acids long. Germline V gene lookup returns CDR1 SGHAT and CDR2 FQNNGV. Trimming cost V 4 bases and J 0 bases, with 10 bases left between them. CDR3 nucleotide sequence: TGTGCCAGCAGCTCCCCAGTCTACTCTGGAAACACCATATATTTT. This codes for CASSSPVYSGNTIYF.

This clonotype was seen repeatedly, ten times or more. This chain uses TRBV30 with TRBJ1-5; no clear D. Trimming took off 0 bases at V and 0 bases at J, with 6 bases between the two ends. The germline V gene has CDR1 GTSNPN and CDR2 SVGIG (reference sequence). This CDR3 comprises 14 residues. CDR3 residues: CAWSVVNSNQPQHF. CDR3 bases: TGTGCCTGGAGTGTAGTCAATAGCAATCAGCCCCAGCATTTT.

This clonotype was observed at least ten times. The chain links TRBV20-1 to TRBJ2-3; 7 bases line up with TRBD1. This CDR3 is built from 17 residues. Germline values: CDR1 DFQATT, CDR2 SNEGSKA (reference sequence). The V segment lost 5 bases and the J segment 2 bases; nucleotides outside the gene matches: 16. In nucleotides, the CDR3 is TGCAGTGCTGAGCAGAGGGACAGCCCCAACCCCACAGATACGCAGTATTTT. It encodes CSAEQRDSPNPTDTQYF.

V usage is TRBV3-1 and J usage is TRBJ2-1; 7 bases match TRBD2. CDR1 and CDR2 (germline): LGHDT, YNNKEL (reference sequence). The CDR3 runs to 16 residues. The trim removed 1 base at V and 4 bases at J, leaving 7 bases unmatched. CDR3 DNA: TGTGCCAGCAGCCAAGGTAGGGGACTACATTACAATGAGCAGTTCTTC. It is translated as CASSQGRGLHYNEQFF.

This clonotype was seen ten or more times. The chain employs TRBV24-1 and TRBJ2-3; tentatively, D is TRBD1 or TRBD2 (5 bases each). Between the trimmed V and J ends, which lost 3 bases and 0 bases, there was a span of 15 bases. CDR3 length: 17 residues. Germline V lookup: CDR1 KGHDR, CDR2 SFDVKD. The CDR3 DNA reads TGTGCCACCAGTGATCCGGGACGGCGGGCAAGCACAGATACGCAGTATTTT. It encodes CATSDPGRRASTDTQYF.

This chain joins TRBV14 and TRBJ1-5, with D possibly TRBD1 on 5 matching bases. Germline values: CDR1 SGHDN, CDR2 FVKESK. V was cut by 4 bases and J by 7 bases, with 11 bases left in between. The CDR3 is 13 residues long. In nucleotides, the CDR3 is TGTGCCAGCAGCCGGGGGGGGGAACAGCCCCAGCATTTT. Its translation: CASSRGGEQPQHF.

This clonotype showed up many times. The chain is built from TRBV5-4 and TRBJ1-2; the D gene is possibly TRBD1 (6 bases). The length of the CDR3 is 14 residues. Germline CDR1 and CDR2: SGHNT and YYREEE (reference sequence). V was pared by 1 base and J by 6 bases, with 13 bases between. This chain's CDR3 is CASSLIQGGDGYTF. CDR3 coding DNA: TGTGCCAGCAGCTTGATACAGGGAGGCGATGGCTACACCTTC.

This clonotype was observed many times. The chain carries TRBV2 and TRBJ1-5, with unresolved D. V lost 3 bases and J 0 bases, leaving 3 bases between the germline ends. There are 13 residues in the CDR3. Germline assignment: CDR1 SNHLY and CDR2 FYNNEI. CDR3 sequence: CASSEASNQPQHF. The DNA for the CDR3 is TGTGCCAGCAGTGAGGCTAGCAATCAGCCCCAGCATTTT.

This clonotype was detected many times. V is TRBV30 and J is TRBJ1-5; D is undetermined. Trimming pared 0 bases from V and 7 bases from J, leaving 7 bases between. The CDR3 runs to 12 residues. CDR1 GTSNPN and CDR2 SVGIG come from the germline V gene (reference sequence). This chain's CDR3 is CAWSVSGQPQHF. The CDR3 region has the DNA TGTGCCTGGAGTGTATCTGGACAGCCCCAGCATTTT.

This clonotype was seen at least ten times. The chain couples TRBV12-3 or TRBV12-4 to TRBJ1-1, with D uncertain. The CDR3 extends over 14 amino acids. Trimming left V 0 bases short and J 0 bases short, with 5 bases between. CDR3 sequence: CASSLALLNTEAFF. The CDR3 bases are TGTGCCAGCAGTTTAGCGCTTCTGAACACTGAAGCTTTCTTT.

V and J are TRBV9 and TRBJ2-5, with 12 bases that match TRBD2. The CDR3 runs to 16 residues. V gave up 4 bases and J gave up 2 bases; unmatched junction bases: 6. From germline, CDR1 is SGDLS and CDR2 YYNGEE. Here the CDR3 reads CASSTRLAGEQETQYF. In DNA form, the CDR3 reads TGTGCCAGCAGCACCCGACTAGCGGGGGAACAAGAGACCCAGTACTTC.

The chain combines TRBV4-1 with TRBJ2-1; no reliable D call. The CDR3 has 12 amino acids. Per the germline V gene, CDR1 is MGHRA and CDR2 is YSYEKL. V was trimmed by 0 bases and J by 8 bases, leaving 5 bases between them. Here the CDR3 reads CASSQDRDEQFF. The CDR3 DNA follows: TGCGCCAGCAGCCAAGATCGAGATGAGCAGTTCTTC.

The sample holds many counts of this clonotype. The J gene is TRBJ2-7, the V gene TRBV27; D is uncertain. Trimming removed 3 bases from V and 3 bases from J, with 12 bases in between. The length of the CDR3 is 14 residues. CDR1 and CDR2 from the germline V gene are MNHEY and SMNVEV (reference sequence). The CDR3 spells CASSFRQVGYEQYF. The CDR3 region has the DNA TGTGCCAGCAGTTTTCGTCAGGTAGGCTACGAGCAGTACTTC.

The J gene is TRBJ2-3, the V gene TRBV2; TRBD2 matches at 8 bases. The germline gives CDR1 SNHLY, CDR2 FYNNEI. Trimming at V came to 6 bases and at J to 0 bases, leaving 8 bases not matched to a gene. The CDR3 has 16 amino acids. The CDR3 loop is CASRTRASGSTDTQYF. The CDR3 DNA is TGTGCCAGCAGGACGCGGGCTAGCGGGAGCACAGATACGCAGTATTTT.

A few counts support this clonotype. V gene TRBV5-1 combines with J gene TRBJ2-7, with 9 bases identical to TRBD1. J was trimmed by 0 bases and V by 4 bases; bases with no gene match: 17. The germline CDR1 and CDR2 sequences are SGHRS and YFSETQ. The CDR3 is made up of 19 amino acids. CDR3 coding DNA: TGCGCCAGCAGCGGAGACAGGGGGAAAGGGACTTGGAGCTCCTACGAGCAGTACTTC. Translated, it gives CASSGDRGKGTWSSYEQYF.

In its sample, this clonotype was seen many times. The chain uses TRBV14 and TRBJ2-1, with 9 bases identical to TRBD2. Trimming cost V 2 bases and J 7 bases; bases outside gene matches: 9. This CDR3 comprises 16 residues. Germline CDR1 reads SGHDN; CDR2 reads FVKESK. The CDR3 is CASSQLLAGSFNEQFF. The CDR3 region has the DNA TGTGCCAGCAGCCAACTGCTAGCGGGGTCCTTTAATGAGCAGTTCTTC.

In its sample, this clonotype was seen a few times. J is TRBJ2-1 and V is TRBV19, with 9 bases fitting TRBD2. J gave up 9 bases and V 5 bases, and 11 bases lay outside the gene matches. CDR3 length: 15 amino acids. Germline V gives CDR1 LNHDA, CDR2 SQIVND (reference sequence). In nucleotides, the CDR3 is TGTGCCAGTAGTCCTGTACTAGCGGGTGCCCCTGAGCAGTTCTTC. It specifies CASSPVLAGAPEQFF. The entire variable domain, with the rest obtained from reference TRBV19 and TRBJ2-1, is as follows: DGGITQSPKYLFRKEGQNVTLSCEQNLNHDAMYWYRQDPGQGLRLIYYSQIVNDFQKGDIAEGYSVSREKKESFPLTVTSAQKNPTAFYLCASSPVLAGAPEQFFGPGTRLTVL.

This clonotype was recorded a few times. V gene TRBV24-1 combines with J gene TRBJ2-1; 11 bases map to TRBD2. V was clipped by 6 bases and J by 8 bases; unmatched bases: 8. Germline CDR1 reads KGHDR; CDR2 reads SFDVKD. The CDR3 runs to 15 residues. CDR3 loop: CATSLAGGPVHEQFF. Written as DNA, the CDR3 is TGTGCCACCAGTTTAGCGGGAGGGCCGGTCCATGAGCAGTTCTTC.

This clonotype has at least ten counts. This chain joins TRBV7-9 and TRBJ2-5; 11 nucleotides match TRBD1. Germline loops: CDR1 SEHNR, CDR2 FQNEAQ (reference sequence). The ends lost 5 bases at V and 5 bases at J; junction bases unmatched: 13. This CDR3 comprises 17 residues. The CDR3 region has the DNA TGTGCCAGCAGCCCCAGAGCCGGACAGGGGGCCAGGGAGACCCAGTACTTC. Translating it yields CASSPRAGQGARETQYF. The variable domain in full, with the rest retrieved from reference TRBV7-9 and TRBJ2-5, is DTGVSQNPRHKITKRGQNVTFRCDPISEHNRLYWYRQTLGQGPEFLTYFQNEAQLEKSRLLSDRFSAERPKGSFSTLEIQRTEQGDSAMYLCASSPRAGQGARETQYFGPGTRLLVL.